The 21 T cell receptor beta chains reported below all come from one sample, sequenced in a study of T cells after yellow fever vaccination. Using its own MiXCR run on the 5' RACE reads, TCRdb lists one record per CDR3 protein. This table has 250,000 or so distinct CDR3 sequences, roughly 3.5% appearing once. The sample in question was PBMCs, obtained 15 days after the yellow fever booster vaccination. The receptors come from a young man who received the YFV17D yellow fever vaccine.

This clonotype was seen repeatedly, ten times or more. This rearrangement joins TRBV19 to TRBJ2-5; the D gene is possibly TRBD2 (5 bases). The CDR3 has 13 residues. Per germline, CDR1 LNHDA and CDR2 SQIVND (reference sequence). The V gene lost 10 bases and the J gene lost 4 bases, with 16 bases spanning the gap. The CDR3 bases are TGTGCCACCGGAGGTGCCTCCGGAGAGACCCAGTACTTC. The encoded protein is CATGGASGETQYF.

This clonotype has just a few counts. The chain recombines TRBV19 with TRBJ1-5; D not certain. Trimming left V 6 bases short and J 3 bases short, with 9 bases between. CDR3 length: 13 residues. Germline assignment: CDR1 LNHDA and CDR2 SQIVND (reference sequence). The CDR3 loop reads CASSPFPNQPQHF. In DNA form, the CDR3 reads TGTGCCAGTAGCCCATTTCCCAATCAGCCCCAGCATTTT.

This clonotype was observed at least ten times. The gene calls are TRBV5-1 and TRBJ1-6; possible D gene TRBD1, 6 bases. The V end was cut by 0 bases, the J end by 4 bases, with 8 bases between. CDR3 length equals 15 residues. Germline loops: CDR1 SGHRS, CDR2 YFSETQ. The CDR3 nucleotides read TGCGCCAGCAGCTTGGATCAGGGGTATAATTCACCCCTCCACTTT. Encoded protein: CASSLDQGYNSPLHF.

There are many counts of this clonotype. Here the CDR3 reads CASSFPGHEQFF. CDR3 nucleotides: TGTGCCAGCAGTTTCCCGGGGCATGAGCAGTTCTTC. The chain carries TRBV12-3 or TRBV12-4 and TRBJ2-1; TRBD1 or TRBD2 may be the D gene (5 bases each). The CDR3 extends over 12 amino acids. V was cut by 3 bases and J by 8 bases, with 8 bases left in between.

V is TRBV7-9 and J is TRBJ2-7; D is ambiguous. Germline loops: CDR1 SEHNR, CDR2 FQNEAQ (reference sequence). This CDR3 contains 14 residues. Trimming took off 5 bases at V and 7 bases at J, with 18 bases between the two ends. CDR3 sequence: CASSHRALLDEQYF. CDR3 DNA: TGTGCCAGCAGCCACCGGGCCCTCCTTGATGAGCAGTACTTC.

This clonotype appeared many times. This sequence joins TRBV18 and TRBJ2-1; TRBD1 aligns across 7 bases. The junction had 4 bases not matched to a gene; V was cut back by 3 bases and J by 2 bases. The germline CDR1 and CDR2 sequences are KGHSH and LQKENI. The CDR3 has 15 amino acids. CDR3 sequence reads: CASSPGTEAYNEQFF. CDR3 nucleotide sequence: TGTGCCAGCTCACCTGGGACAGAAGCCTACAATGAGCAGTTCTTC.

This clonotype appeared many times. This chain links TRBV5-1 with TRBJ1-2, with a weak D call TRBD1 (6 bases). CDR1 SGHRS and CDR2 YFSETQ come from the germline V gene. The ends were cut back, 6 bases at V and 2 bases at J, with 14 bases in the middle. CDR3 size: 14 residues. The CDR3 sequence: CASTRGQGNYGYTF. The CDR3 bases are TGCGCCAGCACCCGCGGCCAGGGGAACTATGGCTACACCTTC. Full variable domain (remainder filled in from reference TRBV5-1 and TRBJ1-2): KAGVTQTPRYLIKTRGQQVTLSCSPISGHRSVSWYQQTPGQGLQFLFEYFSETQRNKGNFPGRFSGRQFSNSRSEMNVSTLELGDSALYLCASTRGQGNYGYTFGSGTRLTVV.

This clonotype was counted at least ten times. CDR3: CASSLDLSHTDTQYF. The DNA of the CDR3 is TGTGCCAGCAGCTTAGATCTCAGTCACACAGATACGCAGTATTTT. This sequence joins TRBV7-9 and TRBJ2-3; D is unresolved. The germline gives CDR1 SEHNR, CDR2 FQNEAQ (reference sequence). The CDR3 is 15 amino acids. The V end was cut by 1 base, the J end by 2 bases, with 10 bases between.

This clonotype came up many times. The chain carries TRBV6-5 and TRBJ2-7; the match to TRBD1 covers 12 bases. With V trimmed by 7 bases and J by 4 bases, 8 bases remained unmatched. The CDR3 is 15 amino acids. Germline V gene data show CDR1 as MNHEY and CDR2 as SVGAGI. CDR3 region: CASTRSGQGAYEQYF. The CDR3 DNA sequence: TGTGCCAGCACCCGATCGGGACAGGGGGCGTACGAGCAGTACTTC.

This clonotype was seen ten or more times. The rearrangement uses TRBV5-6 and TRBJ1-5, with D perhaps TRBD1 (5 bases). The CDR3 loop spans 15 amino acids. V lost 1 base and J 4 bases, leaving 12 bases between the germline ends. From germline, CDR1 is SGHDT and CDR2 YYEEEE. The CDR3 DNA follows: TGTGCCAGCAGCTTGACGGGGAAGGGGAATCAGCCCCAGCATTTT. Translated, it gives CASSLTGKGNQPQHF.

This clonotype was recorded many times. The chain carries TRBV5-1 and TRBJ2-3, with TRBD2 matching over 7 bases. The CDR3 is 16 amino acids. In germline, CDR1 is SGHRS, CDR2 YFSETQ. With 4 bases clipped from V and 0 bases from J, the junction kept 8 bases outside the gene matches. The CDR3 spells CASSGERGTSTDTQYF. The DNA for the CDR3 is TGCGCCAGCAGCGGGGAGCGGGGCACCAGCACAGATACGCAGTATTTT.

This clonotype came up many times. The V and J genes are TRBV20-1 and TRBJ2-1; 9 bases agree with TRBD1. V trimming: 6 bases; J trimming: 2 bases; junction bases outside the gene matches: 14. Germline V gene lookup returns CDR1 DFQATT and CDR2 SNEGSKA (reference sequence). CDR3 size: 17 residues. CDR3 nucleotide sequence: TGCAGTGCCCCTAGGGCCCGGGACAGGGAGCCCTACAATGAGCAGTTCTTC. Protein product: CSAPRARDREPYNEQFF.

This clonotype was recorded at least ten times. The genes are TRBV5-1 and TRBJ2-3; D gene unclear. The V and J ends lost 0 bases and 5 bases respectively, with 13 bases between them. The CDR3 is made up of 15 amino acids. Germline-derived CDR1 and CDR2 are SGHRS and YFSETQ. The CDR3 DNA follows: TGCGCCAGCAGCTTGGGACCTTCGTTTGGAGATACGCAGTATTTT. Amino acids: CASSLGPSFGDTQYF.

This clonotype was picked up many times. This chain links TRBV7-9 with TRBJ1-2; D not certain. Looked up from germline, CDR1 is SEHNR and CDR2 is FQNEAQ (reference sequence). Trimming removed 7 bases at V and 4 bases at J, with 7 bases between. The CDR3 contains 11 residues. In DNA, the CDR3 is TGTGCCAGCACCATCCCCTATGGCTACACCTTC. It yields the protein CASTIPYGYTF.

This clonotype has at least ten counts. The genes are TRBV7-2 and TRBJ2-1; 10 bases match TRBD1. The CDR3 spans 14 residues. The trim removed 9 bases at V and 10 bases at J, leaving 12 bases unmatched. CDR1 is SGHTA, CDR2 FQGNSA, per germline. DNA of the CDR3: TGTGCCAGTTCAGGGACAGGGGATTTCCGCGAGCAGTTCTTC. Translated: CASSGTGDFREQFF.

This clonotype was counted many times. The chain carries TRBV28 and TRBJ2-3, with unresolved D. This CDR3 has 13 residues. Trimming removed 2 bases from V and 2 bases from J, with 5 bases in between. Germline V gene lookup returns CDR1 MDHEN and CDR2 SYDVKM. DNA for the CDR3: TGTGCCAGCAGTTTACCTTTCACAGATACGCAGTATTTT. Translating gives CASSLPFTDTQYF.

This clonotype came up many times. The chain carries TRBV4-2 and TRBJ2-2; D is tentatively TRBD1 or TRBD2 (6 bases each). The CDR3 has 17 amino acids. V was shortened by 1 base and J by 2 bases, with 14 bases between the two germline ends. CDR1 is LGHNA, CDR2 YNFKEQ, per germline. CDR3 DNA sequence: TGTGCCAGCAGCCAAGTCGGAGGGGGGCCTAACACCGGGGAGCTGTTTTTT. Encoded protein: CASSQVGGGPNTGELFF.

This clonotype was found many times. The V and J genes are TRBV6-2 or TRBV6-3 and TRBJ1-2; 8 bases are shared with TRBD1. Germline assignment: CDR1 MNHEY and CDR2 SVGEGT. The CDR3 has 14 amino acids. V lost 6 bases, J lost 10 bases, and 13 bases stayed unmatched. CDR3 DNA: TGTGCCAGCAGCCCCGGGACAGGCGCAATTTTCTACACCTTC. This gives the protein CASSPGTGAIFYTF.

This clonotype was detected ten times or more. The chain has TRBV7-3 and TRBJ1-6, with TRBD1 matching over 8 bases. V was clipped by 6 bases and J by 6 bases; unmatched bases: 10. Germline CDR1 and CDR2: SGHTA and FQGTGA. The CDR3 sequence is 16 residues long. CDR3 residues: CASSLQGEGRNSPLHF. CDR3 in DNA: TGTGCCAGCAGTTTACAGGGGGAGGGACGTAATTCACCCCTCCACTTT. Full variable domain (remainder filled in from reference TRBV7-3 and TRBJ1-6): GAGVSQTPSNKVTEKGKYVELRCDPISGHTALYWYRQSLGQGPEFLIYFQGTGAADDSGLPNDRFFAVRPEGSVSTLKIQRTERGDSAVYLCASSLQGEGRNSPLHFGNGTRLTVT.

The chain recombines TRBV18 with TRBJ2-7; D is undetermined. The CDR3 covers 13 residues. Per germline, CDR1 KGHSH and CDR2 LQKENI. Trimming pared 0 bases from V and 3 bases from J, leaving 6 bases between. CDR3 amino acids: CASSPPGNYEQYV. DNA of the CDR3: TGTGCCAGCTCACCACCAGGAAACTACGAGCAGTACGTC.

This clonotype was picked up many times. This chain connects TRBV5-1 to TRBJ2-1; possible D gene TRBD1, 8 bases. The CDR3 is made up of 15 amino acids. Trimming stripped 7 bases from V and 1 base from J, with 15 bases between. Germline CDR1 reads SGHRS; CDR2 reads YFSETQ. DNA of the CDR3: TGCGCCAGCGCCAACAGGGGGGGTTCCTACAATGAGCAGTTCTTC. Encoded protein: CASANRGGSYNEQFF.